The clone carrying this TCR beta chain was detected a few times. Its antigen is currently unknown. TCRdb re-called the RT-PCR reads with MiXCR, one entry per CDR3 protein. The sample has around 570,000 distinct CDR3 sequences, approximately 10% seen once. This sample stems from a study of response to subunit inactivated influenza vaccine. Study-level points and caveats: The authors suggested that every seasonal influenza vaccination recruits few new T cells.

V lost 4 bases to trimming and J lost 1 base, with 8 bases between them. The length of the CDR3 is 13 residues. Germline values: CDR1 SEHNR, CDR2 FQNEAQ (reference sequence). Separately, the same data were catalogued under a study of T cells expressing NK-cell markers. That study adds: The TCR beta cDNA came from 5'RACE template switching with UMIs. According to the study, TCR beta repertoires originated from sorted CD3+CD56+NKG2C+, CD3+CD56+NKG2C- and CD3+CD56-NKG2C+ T cells. Several of the experiments relied on an anti-gamma-delta TCR antibody so that only alpha-beta TCR T cells were sorted. A few of the donors also had these clonotypes leading their CD3+CD56-NKG2C+ fraction.

The sequencing used PBMCs from blood, collected on the day of vaccination. This TCR was sampled from a man between 45 and 60 years old who received an inactivated influenza vaccine. V gene TRBV7-9 combines with J gene TRBJ2-7, with D unclear. CDR3 in amino acids: CASSSRNSYEQYF. DNA for the CDR3: TGTGCCAGCAGCTCCCGTAATTCCTACGAGCAGTACTTC.